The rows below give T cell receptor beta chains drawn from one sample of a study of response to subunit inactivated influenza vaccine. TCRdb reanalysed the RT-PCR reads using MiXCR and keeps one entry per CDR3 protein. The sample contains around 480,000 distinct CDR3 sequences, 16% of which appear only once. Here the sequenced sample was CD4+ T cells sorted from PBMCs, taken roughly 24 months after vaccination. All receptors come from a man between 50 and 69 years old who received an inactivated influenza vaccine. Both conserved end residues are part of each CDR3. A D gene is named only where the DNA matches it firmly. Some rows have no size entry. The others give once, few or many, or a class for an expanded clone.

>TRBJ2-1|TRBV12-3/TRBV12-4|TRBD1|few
CASSPGQGASYNEQFF
TGTGCCAGCAGTCCCGGACAGGGGGCCTCCTACAATGAGCAGTTCTTC
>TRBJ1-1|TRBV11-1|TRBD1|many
CASSLGTGFSRLMYTEAFF
TGTGCCAGCAGCTTAGGGACAGGGTTTTCTCGGCTGATGTACACTGAAGCTTTCTTT
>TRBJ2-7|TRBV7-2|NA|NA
CASSPSGGAFNEQYF
TGTGCCAGCAGCCCCAGCGGCGGAGCGTTCAACGAGCAGTACTTC
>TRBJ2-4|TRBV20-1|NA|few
CSASGGSRPIQYF
TGCAGTGCCAGTGGGGGGTCCCGGCCCATTCAGTACTTC
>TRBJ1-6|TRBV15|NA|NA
CATSRDRTWSSPLHF
TGTGCCACCAGCAGAGACAGAACTTGGAGCTCACCCCTCCACTTT
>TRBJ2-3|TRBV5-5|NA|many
CASSPTRSGGNTQYF
TGTGCCAGCAGCCCAACCAGGAGCGGCGGGAATACGCAGTATTTT
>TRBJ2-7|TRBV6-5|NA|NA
CASIKTGTLGEQYF
TGTGCCAGCATTAAGACAGGGACTTTGGGTGAGCAGTACTTC
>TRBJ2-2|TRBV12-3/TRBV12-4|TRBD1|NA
CASSRPGQTTGELFF
TGTGCCAGCAGTCGGCCGGGACAGACCACCGGGGAGCTGTTTTTT
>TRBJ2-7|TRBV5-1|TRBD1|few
CASSSGQGWDEQYF
TGCGCCAGCAGCTCAGGACAGGGTTGGGACGAGCAGTACTTC
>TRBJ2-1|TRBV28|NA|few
CASRLPSTIPYNEQFF
TGTGCCAGCAGGCTACCGTCGACTATTCCCTACAATGAGCAGTTCTTC
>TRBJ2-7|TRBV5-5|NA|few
CASSLSAATYEQYF
TGTGCCAGCAGCTTGTCGGCAGCTACCTACGAGCAGTACTTC
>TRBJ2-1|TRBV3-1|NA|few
CASSQDRPPRNEQFF
TGTGCCAGCAGCCAAGATCGGCCCCCCCGGAATGAGCAGTTCTTC
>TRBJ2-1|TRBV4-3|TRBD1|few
CASSLRQGFGNEQFF
TGCGCCAGCAGTCTTCGACAGGGGTTTGGCAATGAGCAGTTCTTC
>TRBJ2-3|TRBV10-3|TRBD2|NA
CAISEGLTSGGSDTQYF
TGTGCCATCAGTGAGGGTCTGACTAGCGGGGGTTCCGATACGCAGTATTTT
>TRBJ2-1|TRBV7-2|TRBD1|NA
CASRLRQGNEQFF
TGTGCCAGCAGACTTAGACAGGGGAATGAGCAGTTCTTC
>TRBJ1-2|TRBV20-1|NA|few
CSARDKSSGAWSYGYTF
TGCAGTGCTAGAGATAAATCATCGGGGGCTTGGAGCTATGGCTACACCTTC
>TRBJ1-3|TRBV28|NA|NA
CASSLSRPISGNTIYF
TGTGCCAGCAGTTTGAGCAGGCCGATCTCTGGAAACACCATATATTTT
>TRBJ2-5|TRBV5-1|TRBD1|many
CASSFQGEETQYF
TGCGCCAGCAGCTTCCAGGGGGAAGAGACCCAGTACTTC
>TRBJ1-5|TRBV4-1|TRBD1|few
CASSQRATGYNQPQHF
TGCGCCAGCAGCCAAAGAGCGACAGGGTACAATCAGCCCCAGCATTTT
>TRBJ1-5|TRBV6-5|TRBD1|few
CASSYTTGDQPQHF
TGTGCCAGCAGTTACACGACAGGGGACCAGCCCCAGCATTTT
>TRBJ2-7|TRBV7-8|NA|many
CASSTGPANYEQYF
TGTGCCAGCAGCACGGGACCGGCTAACTACGAGCAGTACTTC
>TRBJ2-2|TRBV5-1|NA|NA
CASSPQAGKNTGELFF
TGCGCCAGCAGCCCCCAAGCGGGCAAGAACACCGGGGAGCTGTTTTTT
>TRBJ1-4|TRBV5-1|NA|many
CASSLGEREKLFF
TGTGCCAGCAGCTTAGGGGAAAGGGAAAAACTGTTTTTT
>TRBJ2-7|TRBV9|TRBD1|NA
CASSVAWGQTYEQYF
TGTGCCAGCAGCGTAGCTTGGGGACAGACCTACGAGCAGTACTTC
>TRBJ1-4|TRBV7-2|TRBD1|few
CASRAAWTGDEKLFF
TGTGCCAGCAGGGCGGCGTGGACAGGAGATGAAAAACTGTTTTTT
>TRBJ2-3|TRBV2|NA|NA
CASRAGTTDTQYF
TGTGCCAGCAGAGCAGGGACCACAGATACGCAGTATTTT
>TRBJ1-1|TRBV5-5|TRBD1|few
CASSIPGTGTEAFF
TGTGCCAGCAGCATTCCCGGGACAGGCACTGAAGCTTTCTTT
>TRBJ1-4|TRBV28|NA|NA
CASSSIGRSNQKLFF
TGTGCCAGCAGTTCCATCGGGCGTTCCAACCAAAAACTGTTTTTT
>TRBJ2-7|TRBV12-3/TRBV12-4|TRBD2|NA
CASSFSPLTSGSSYEQYF
TGTGCCAGCAGTTTTTCACCTCTGACTAGCGGGAGTAGCTACGAGCAGTACTTC
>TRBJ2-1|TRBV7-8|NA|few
CASSLVRLALRSSYNEQFF
TGTGCCAGCAGCTTAGTGCGGCTAGCGCTTCGTAGCTCCTACAATGAGCAGTTCTTC
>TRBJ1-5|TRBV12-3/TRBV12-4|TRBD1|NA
CASSLVVQGFGERSNQPQHF
TGTGCCAGCAGTTTAGTAGTACAGGGGTTTGGTGAGCGGAGCAATCAGCCCCAGCATTTT
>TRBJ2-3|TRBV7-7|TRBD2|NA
CASSPIAGGIADTQYF
TGTGCTAGCAGCCCAATAGCGGGGGGGATAGCAGATACGCAGTATTTT
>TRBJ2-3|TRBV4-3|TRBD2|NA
CASSTSGSRTDTQYF
TGCGCCAGCTCGACTAGCGGGAGTAGGACAGATACGCAGTATTTT
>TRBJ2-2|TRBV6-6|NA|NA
CASSYDRGTGELFF
TGTGCCAGCAGTTATGACAGAGGGACCGGGGAGCTGTTTTTT
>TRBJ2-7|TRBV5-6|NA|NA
CASSPAGGGPAYEQYF
TGTGCCAGCAGCCCGGCGGGTGGGGGGCCTGCCTACGAGCAGTACTTC
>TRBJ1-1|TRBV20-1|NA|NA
CSAGRGMNTEAFF
TGCAGTGCTGGACGGGGGATGAACACTGAAGCTTTCTTT